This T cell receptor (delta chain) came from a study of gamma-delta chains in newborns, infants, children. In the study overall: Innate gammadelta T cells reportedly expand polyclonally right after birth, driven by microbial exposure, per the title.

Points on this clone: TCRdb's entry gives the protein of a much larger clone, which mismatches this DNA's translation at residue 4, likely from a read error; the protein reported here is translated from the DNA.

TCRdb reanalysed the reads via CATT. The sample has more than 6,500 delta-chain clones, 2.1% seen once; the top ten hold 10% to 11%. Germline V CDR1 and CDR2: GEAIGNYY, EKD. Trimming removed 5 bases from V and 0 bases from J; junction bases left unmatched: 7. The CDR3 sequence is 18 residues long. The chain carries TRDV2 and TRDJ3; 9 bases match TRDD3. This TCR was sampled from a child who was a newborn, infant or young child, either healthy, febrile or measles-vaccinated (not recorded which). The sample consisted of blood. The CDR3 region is CACGKILGDSWDTRQMFF. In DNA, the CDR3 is TGTGCCTGTGGCAAAATACTGGGGGACTCCTGGGACACCCGACAGATGTTTTTC.